One and the same sample provided the 12 T cell receptor beta chains below, sequenced in a study of CD8 T cells in Susac syndrome. RNA in amounts of roughly 0.5 to 1 ug was reverse transcribed with random hexamers. MiXCR, applied by TCRdb to the immunoSEQ multiplex PCR reads, yields one record per CDR3 protein. This table holds approximately 200,000 distinct CDR3 sequences, about 93% found once. Sequenced input: CD8+ T cells from PBMCs. The receptors stem from a human donor with multiple sclerosis.

CDR3 in DNA: TGTGCCAGCAGTTACACAGGACTAGGCACAGATACGCAGTATTTT. As protein: CASSYTGLGTDTQYF. The rearrangement uses TRBV6-5 and TRBJ2-3, with 7 bases fitting TRBD2. Looked up from germline, CDR1 is MNHEY and CDR2 is SVGAGI. V gave up 2 bases and J gave up 1 base; unmatched junction bases: 3. This CDR3 is 15 amino acids long.

The DNA for the CDR3 is TGTGCCCAAGAAGGCTCCTACAATGAGCAGTTCTTC. It is translated as CAQEGSYNEQFF. The gene calls are TRBV30 and TRBJ2-1; D ambiguous. Trimming stripped 8 bases from V and 0 bases from J, with 8 bases between. The germline gives CDR1 GTSNPN, CDR2 SVGIG (reference sequence). This CDR3 is 12 amino acids long.

The DNA of the CDR3 is TGTGCCACCCAAAGGGCGGGGACTGAAGCTTTCTTT. It specifies CATQRAGTEAFF. The chain links TRBV19 to TRBJ1-1; no clear D gene. The CDR3 contains 12 residues. Germline V gene sequence: CDR1 LNHDA, CDR2 SQIVND (reference sequence). Trimming removed 10 bases from V and 5 bases from J, with 14 bases in between.

The chain has TRBV7-9 and TRBJ2-4, with D perhaps given as TRBD1 or TRBD2 (5 bases each). Trimming took 4 bases from V and 1 from J, leaving 17 bases between them. The CDR3 runs to 17 residues. In germline, CDR1 is SEHNR, CDR2 FQNEAQ (reference sequence). CDR3 sequence reads: CASSSTGRDAAKNIQYF. DNA of the CDR3: TGTGCCAGCAGCTCCACCGGCCGGGACGCGGCCAAAAACATTCAGTACTTC.

The V and J genes are TRBV20-1 and TRBJ2-1; perhaps D is TRBD1 or TRBD2 (6 bases each). Germline V gene lookup returns CDR1 DFQATT and CDR2 SNEGSKA (reference sequence). Trimming cost V 1 base and J 2 bases, with 12 bases left between them. This CDR3 spans 15 amino acids. The DNA for the CDR3 is TGCAGTGCTAGAGGGGGGGCAGAAGCCTACAATGAGCAGTTCTTC. It translates to CSARGGAEAYNEQFF.

The rearrangement joins TRBV2 to TRBJ2-7; D is perhaps TRBD1 or TRBD2 (5 bases each). This CDR3 has 13 amino acids. Trimming removed 6 bases from V and 3 bases from J, with 12 bases in between. The germline V gene has CDR1 SNHLY and CDR2 FYNNEI. The CDR3 loop reads CASRNTGLYEQYF. CDR3 nucleotide sequence: TGTGCCAGCAGGAACACAGGACTCTACGAGCAGTACTTC.

This clonotype came up a few times. This chain joins TRBV19 and TRBJ2-5; 9 positions agree with TRBD1. CDR3 length equals 14 residues. Germline-derived CDR1 and CDR2 are LNHDA and SQIVND (reference sequence). V lost 5 bases, J lost 2 bases, and 3 bases stayed unmatched. The CDR3 region is CASSHRGRQETQYF. The CDR3 nucleotides read TGTGCCAGTAGTCACAGGGGGCGTCAAGAGACCCAGTACTTC.

The chain recombines TRBV2 with TRBJ2-7; the D gene could be TRBD1 or TRBD2 (5 bases each). V gave up 7 bases and J gave up 3 bases, with 13 bases separating them. Germline values: CDR1 SNHLY, CDR2 FYNNEI. The CDR3 totals 13 residues. The CDR3 DNA reads TGTGCCAGCACTCCGGGACCCTACTACGAGCAGTACTTC. This gives the protein CASTPGPYYEQYF.

The chain recombines TRBV29-1 with TRBJ1-2, with a tentative D call TRBD1 (6 bases). Germline lookup yields CDR1 SQVTM and CDR2 ANQGSEA. There are 14 residues in the CDR3. Trimming shortened V by 7 bases and J by 5 bases, and 20 bases separated the two germline ends. The CDR3 DNA is TGCAGCGCATCTTCAGGGGAAGGGGAGTATGGCTACACCTTC. It codes for CSASSGEGEYGYTF.

This sequence joins TRBV20-1 and TRBJ2-1; D unresolved. Looked up from germline, CDR1 is DFQATT and CDR2 is SNEGSKA (reference sequence). The CDR3 is 11 residues long. The ends were cut back, 0 bases at V and 9 bases at J, with 6 bases in the middle. The CDR3 region is CSAREYGEQFF. In nucleotides, the CDR3 is TGCAGTGCTAGAGAGTATGGTGAGCAGTTCTTC.

CDR3 protein: CASRVWIEQYF. Written as DNA, the CDR3 is TGTGCCAGCAGAGTGTGGATCGAGCAGTACTTC. The chain joins TRBV2 to TRBJ2-7; the D is unclear. V dropped 6 bases and J dropped 6 bases, with 9 bases sitting between them. This CDR3 is built from 11 residues. Germline-derived CDR1 and CDR2 are SNHLY and FYNNEI.

V usage is TRBV20-1 and J usage is TRBJ1-1, with 8 bases lining up with TRBD1. The CDR3 is 15 residues long. Unmatched junction bases numbered 10, after V lost 5 bases and J lost 2 bases. Germline assignment: CDR1 DFQATT and CDR2 SNEGSKA (reference sequence). CDR3 region: CSASSYGQGNTEAFF. CDR3 nucleotides: TGCAGTGCTTCATCATACGGACAGGGAAACACTGAAGCTTTCTTT.